These 5 T cell receptor beta chains were all obtained from the same sample, sequenced in a study of T cell responses to AZD1222 COVID-19 vaccine. Sequencing used immunoSEQ multiplex PCR; TCRdb keeps in-frame clones, though not all of them. The table lists 200,000 or so clones, 80% to 95% of them singletons. The input for sequencing was peripheral blood, taken on day 0 of AZD1222 vaccination. The receptors stem from an adult in good health.

The table lists this clone with a count of one. CDR3 coding DNA: TGTGCCAGCAGCGGTCTAGGCGGGGGCCTCGGGGAGCAGTTCTTC. It translates to CASSGLGGGLGEQFF. This rearrangement joins TRBV7-2 to TRBJ2-1; D perhaps matches TRBD2 (7 bases). CDR1 is SGHTA and CDR2 is FQGNSA in the germline V gene. The CDR3 is 15 residues long. Trimming shortened V by 5 bases and J by 10 bases, and 21 bases separated the two germline ends.

The rearrangement links TRBV2 to TRBJ1-2, with TRBD1 as a possible D gene (5 bases). With 5 bases removed from V and 4 bases from J, the gap between germline ends came to 14 bases. Per germline, CDR1 SNHLY and CDR2 FYNNEI. This CDR3 contains 14 residues. The CDR3 sequence is CASSNQGAGYGYTF. The DNA for the CDR3 is TGTGCCAGCAGTAATCAGGGCGCGGGCTATGGCTACACCTTC.

The gene calls are TRBV6-6 and TRBJ1-6; tentative D call: TRBD1 (5 bases). Trimming removed 10 bases at V and 8 bases at J, with 15 bases between. Germline V lookup: CDR1 MNHNY, CDR2 SVGAGI (reference sequence). CDR3 length equals 13 residues. CDR3 nucleotides: TGTGCCATCAGGGTAAACTTAGATTCACCCCTCCACTTT. Its protein is CAIRVNLDSPLHF.

The CDR3 sequence is CASSLTQGYGQPQHF. The CDR3 DNA reads TGTGCCAGCAGTTTGACCCAGGGGTACGGTCAGCCCCAGCATTTT. The chain carries TRBV6-5 and TRBJ1-5; a weak D match, TRBD1 (6 bases). Germline V gene lookup returns CDR1 MNHEY and CDR2 SVGAGI. This CDR3 contains 15 residues. V was clipped by 4 bases and J by 6 bases, with 16 bases between them.

The chain couples TRBV3-1 (or the pseudogene TRBV3-2) to TRBJ1-4, with a possible D match to TRBD1 (5 bases). Germline V gives CDR1 LGHDT, CDR2 YNNKEL (reference sequence). The CDR3 runs to 13 residues. The V end was cut by 5 bases, the J end by 7 bases, with 11 bases between. CDR3 residues: CASSSGGGEKLFF. The CDR3 coding sequence is TGTGCCAGCAGCTCAGGTGGGGGTGAAAAACTGTTTTTT.